This T cell receptor beta chain was captured by sequencing in a study of shared clonotypes between healthy human individuals (dated by TCRdb to 2019 to 2021). With regard to the full study: A few men and two women, aged 18 to 49 years, made up the cohort. For each donor, three plates each were used for CD4 naive and CD4 memory, two plates were used for CD8 naive, and one plate was used for CD8 memory. To estimate repertoire size and how much clonotype sharing occurs between individuals, the study deeply sequenced the blood TCR repertoires of five healthy adults. Libraries were prepared and TCR repertoires were sequenced by different laboratories using diverse techniques, in order to increase sequencing depth and limit assay-specific biases. Leukapheresis yielded between about 0.8 and 9.5 billion PBMCs per donor. What the authors observed across the whole study: Naive subsets generally had larger estimated clonotype richness than memory subsets did. Because the study included a small number of donors, the genetic and exposure-history diversity represented was limited. Based on pairwise subsampling, the degree of clonotype sharing among donors was expected to be affected by sequencing depth. Even with the large sequencing depth, rarefaction of the sorted-subset datasets indicated that sequencing was incomplete. Around 5.4% of naive CD4, 3% to 4% of naive CD8, about 2.1% of memory CD4, and more than 0.35% of memory CD8 clonotypes were shared across several donors. Clonotypes shared by all four sorted-subset donors showed higher generation probabilities than non-shared clonotypes. Only blood was sampled, and tissue TCR repertoires likely differ from those in blood.

Healthy HIV-negative adults with no recently reported acute infections or vaccinations were included as donors. Every donor was a Caucasian adult living in Nashville, Tennessee, USA. CD4+ T cells were enriched by magnetic negative selection; naive cells were then positively selected on CD45RA, and the negative fraction formed the memory subset. After blood collection by leukapheresis, PBMCs were isolated using Ficoll-Histopaque density gradient centrifugation and then cryopreserved in the vapor phase of liquid nitrogen. Analytical flow cytometry was used to check the purity and quantity of each magnetically sorted T cell population. Genomic DNA was isolated from each sorted fraction and quantified by UV absorbance on a Nanodrop 2000c. Per the germline V gene, SGHRS is the CDR1 and YFSETQ is the CDR2. The CDR3, from cysteine to phenylalanine, totals 15 residues. The only DNA kept is the CDR3, 45 bases in frame from the first base. The junction shows trimming of 4 bases on V and 2 bases on J, plus 15 bases between the germline ends.

Regarding this clone: Its recognized antigen is unknown. The input lacks base qualities; no much larger clone sits a single base away.

Using the deep immunoSEQ assay, TCR CDR3 regions were amplified from genomic DNA by multiplex PCR. Genomic DNA extracted from each cell subset was distributed evenly over all wells of several immunoSEQ 96-well plates, and each plate served as one replicate. For sorted subsets, 150 to 250 ng genomic DNA, equal to approximately 30,000 T cell genomes, was loaded into each replicate PCR. The purified libraries were quantified using a Qubit 3.0 fluorometer, sized with a Bioanalyzer 2100, and then quantified again using the KAPA Library Quantification kit. Every immunoSEQ 96-well plate was sequenced on a dedicated single-read 150-cycle Illumina NextSeq 550 flow cell. In the source study's methods: Because the immunoSEQ output held only junctional sequences and lacked quality scores, the filtering could not match the filtering applied to full-length reads. To assign V/J genes and CDR3, sequences were annotated against IMGT germline references using PyIR, a Python wrapper for IgBLAST v1.9. Reads were filtered out if the reads had weak V/J assignments (E-value above 1e-6), no CDR3, stop codons, out-of-frame junctions, or ambiguous translated residues. V3J clonotypes were defined by identical inferred V gene, J gene, and CDR3 amino acid sequence. Percentage overlap between repertoires was computed as shared unique clonotypes divided by the size of the smaller repertoire. Repertoire richness was assessed with RTK rarefaction, the Chao1 estimator, and Recon v2.1 estimates of unobserved clonotypes. Generation probabilities were computed with OLGA for all TCRbeta clonotypes obtained by the gDNA method from several donors. TCRdb's version of the immuneACCESS table is confined to in-frame rearrangements and falls short of the full clone set. An unresolved V gene accounts for under half of the shortfall where checked; the remainder is of unknown origin. The D gene and trimming were derived from the DNA, and the V and J assignments and clone size from that table. Across this sample there are around 550,000 clones, with 90% to 96% seen only once. Under 0.06% of the sample is held by the ten biggest clonotypes.

The sequenced material came from naive CD4+ T cells sorted from blood. What this sample's cell subset or site label stands for: CD45RA+ positively selected. In this chain, TRBV5-1 is recombined with TRBJ2-5, with TRBD1 perhaps the D gene, on 5 matching bases. This TCR came from a young woman in good health. CDR3 reads: CASSRKTGSQETQYF. The nucleotide sequence is given as TGCGCCAGCAGCCGAAAAACAGGAAGTCAAGAGACCCAGTACTTC.